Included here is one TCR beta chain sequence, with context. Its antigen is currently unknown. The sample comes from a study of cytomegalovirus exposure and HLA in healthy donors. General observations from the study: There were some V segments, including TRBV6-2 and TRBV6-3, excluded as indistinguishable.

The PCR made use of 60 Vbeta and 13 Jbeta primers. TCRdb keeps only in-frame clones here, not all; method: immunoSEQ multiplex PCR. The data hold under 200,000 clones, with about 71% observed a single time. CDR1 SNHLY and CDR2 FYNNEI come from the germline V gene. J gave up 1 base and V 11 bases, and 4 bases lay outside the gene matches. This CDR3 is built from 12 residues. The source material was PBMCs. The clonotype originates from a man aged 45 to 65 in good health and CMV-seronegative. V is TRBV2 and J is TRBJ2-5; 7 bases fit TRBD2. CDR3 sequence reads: CAGRAGQETQYF. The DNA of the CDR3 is TGTGCCGGGAGGGCGGGCCAAGAGACCCAGTACTTC.